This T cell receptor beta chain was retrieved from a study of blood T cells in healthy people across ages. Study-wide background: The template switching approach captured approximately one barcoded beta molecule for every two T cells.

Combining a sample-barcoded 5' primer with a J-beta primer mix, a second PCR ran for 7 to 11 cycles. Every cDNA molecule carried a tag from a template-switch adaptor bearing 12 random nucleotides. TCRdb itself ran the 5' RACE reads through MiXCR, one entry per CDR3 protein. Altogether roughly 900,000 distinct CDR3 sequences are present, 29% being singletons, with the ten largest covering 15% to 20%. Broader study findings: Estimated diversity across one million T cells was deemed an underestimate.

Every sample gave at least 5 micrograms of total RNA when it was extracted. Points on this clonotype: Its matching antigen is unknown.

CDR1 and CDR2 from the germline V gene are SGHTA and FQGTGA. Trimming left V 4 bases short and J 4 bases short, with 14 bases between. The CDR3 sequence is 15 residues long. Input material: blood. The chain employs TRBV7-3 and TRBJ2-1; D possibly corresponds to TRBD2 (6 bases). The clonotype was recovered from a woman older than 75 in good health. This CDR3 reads CASSSDYNQYNEQFF. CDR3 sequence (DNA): TGTGCCAGCAGCTCGGACTATAACCAATACAATGAGCAGTTCTTC. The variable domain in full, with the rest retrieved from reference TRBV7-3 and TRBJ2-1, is GAGVSQTPSNKVTEKGKYVELRCDPISGHTALYWYRQSLGQGPEFLIYFQGTGAADDSGLPNDRFFAVRPEGSVSTLKIQRTERGDSAVYLCASSSDYNQYNEQFFGPGTRLTVL.